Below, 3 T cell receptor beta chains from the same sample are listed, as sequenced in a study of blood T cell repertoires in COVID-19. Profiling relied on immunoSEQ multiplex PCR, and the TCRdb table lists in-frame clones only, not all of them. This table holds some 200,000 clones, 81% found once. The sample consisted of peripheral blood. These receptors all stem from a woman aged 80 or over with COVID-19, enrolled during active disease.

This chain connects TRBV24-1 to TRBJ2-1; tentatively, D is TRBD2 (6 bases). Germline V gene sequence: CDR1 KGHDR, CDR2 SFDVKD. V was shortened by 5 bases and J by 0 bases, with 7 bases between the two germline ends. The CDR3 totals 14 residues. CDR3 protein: CATSAGSSYNEQFF. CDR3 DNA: TGTGCCACCAGTGCCGGGAGCTCCTACAATGAGCAGTTCTTC.

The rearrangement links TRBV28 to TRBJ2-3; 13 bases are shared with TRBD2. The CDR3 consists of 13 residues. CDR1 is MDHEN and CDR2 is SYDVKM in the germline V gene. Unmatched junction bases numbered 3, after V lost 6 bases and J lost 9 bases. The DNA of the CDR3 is TGTGCCAGCAGCCGGGGACTAGCGGGGACGCAGTATTTT. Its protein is CASSRGLAGTQYF. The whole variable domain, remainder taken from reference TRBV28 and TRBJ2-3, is DVKVTQSSRYLVKRTGEKVFLECVQDMDHENMFWYRQDPGLGLRLIYFSYDVKMKEKGDIPEGYSVSREKKERFSLILESASTNQTSMYLCASSRGLAGTQYFGPGTRLTVL.

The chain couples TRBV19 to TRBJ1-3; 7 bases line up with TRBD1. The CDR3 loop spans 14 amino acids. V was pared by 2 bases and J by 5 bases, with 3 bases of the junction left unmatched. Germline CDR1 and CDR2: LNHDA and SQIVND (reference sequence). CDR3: CASSIQGGRNTIYF. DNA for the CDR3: TGTGCCAGTAGTATACAAGGGGGCAGAAACACCATATATTTT.